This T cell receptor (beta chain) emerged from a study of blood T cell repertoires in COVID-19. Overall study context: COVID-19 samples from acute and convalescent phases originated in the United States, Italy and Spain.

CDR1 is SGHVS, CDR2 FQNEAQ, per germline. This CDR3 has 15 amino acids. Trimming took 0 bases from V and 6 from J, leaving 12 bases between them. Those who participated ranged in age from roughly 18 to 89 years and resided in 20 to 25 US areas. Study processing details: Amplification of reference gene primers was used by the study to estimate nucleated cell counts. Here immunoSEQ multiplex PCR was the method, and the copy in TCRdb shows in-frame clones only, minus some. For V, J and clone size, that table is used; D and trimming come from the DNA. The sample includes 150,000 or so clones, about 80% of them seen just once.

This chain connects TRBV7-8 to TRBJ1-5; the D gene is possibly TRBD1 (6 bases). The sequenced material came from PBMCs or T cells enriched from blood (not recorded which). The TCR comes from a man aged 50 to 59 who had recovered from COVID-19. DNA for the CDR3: TGTGCCAGCAGCTTAGCAAGGGGGAACGTTCAGCCCCAGCATTTT. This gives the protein CASSLARGNVQPQHF.